The 31 T cell receptor beta chains below all came from one sample that was sequenced in a study of T-cell reconstitution after alpha-beta-depleted transplantation in children (dated by TCRdb to the mid-2010s). The treatment or condition label, as the study defines it: allogeneic hematopoietic cell transplantation with graft depleted of TCRalphabeta T cells and CD19 B cells. Library preparation used PCR. TCRdb records Illumina HiSeq 2500 as the sequencer. TCR library preparation used molecular barcoding, with unique molecular identifiers applied to normalize quantification of the TCRbeta repertoire. TCRdb reworked the public reads: Q25 trimming with fastp, MiXCR clone assembly, productive beta chains retained. Rows matching on CDR3 protein sequence are summarized as one entry with the most common DNA and genes. The sample records 98,000 or so distinct CDR3 sequences, 23% of which are singletons. Jointly, the top ten make up 20% to 25% of the sample.

Sequencing was performed on PBMCs, taken before TCRalphabeta/CD19-depleted stem cell transplant. The source is a boy between 2 and 10 years old with acute lymphoblastic leukemia, due to receive a stem cell transplant.

This clonotype has only a few counts. This sequence joins TRBV7-9 and TRBJ2-3, with a possible D match to TRBD1 (5 bases). CDR1 and CDR2 from the germline V gene are SEHNR and FQNEAQ (reference sequence). CDR3 length: 13 amino acids. Between the trimmed V and J ends, which lost 5 bases and 5 bases, there was a span of 11 bases. CDR3 sequence (DNA): TGTGCCAGCAGCGTCAAGGGGCAAGATACGCAGTATTTT. The encoded protein is CASSVKGQDTQYF.

The chain uses TRBV4-1 and TRBJ2-7; D gene uncertain. The germline V gene encodes CDR1 MGHRA and CDR2 YSYEKL. The CDR3 has 14 residues. The V gene lost 1 base and the J gene lost 5 bases, with 12 bases spanning the gap. CDR3 sequence: CASSQGLIADEQYF. In DNA form, the CDR3 reads TGCGCCAGCAGCCAAGGTTTGATCGCCGACGAGCAGTACTTC.

This clonotype was counted only a few times. The chain recombines TRBV29-1 with TRBJ2-1, with 8 bases lining up with TRBD2. Germline values: CDR1 SQVTM, CDR2 ANQGSEA. V shed 8 bases, J shed 0 bases, and the junction held 3 bases outside the gene matches. This CDR3 has 13 amino acids. CDR3 in amino acids: CSFTSGSYNEQFF. The CDR3 DNA reads as TGCAGCTTTACTAGCGGCTCCTACAATGAGCAGTTCTTC.

Ten or more counts support this clonotype. V and J are TRBV5-1 and TRBJ2-1, with D unclear. Germline lookup yields CDR1 SGHRS and CDR2 YFSETQ. V was trimmed by 0 bases and J by 6 bases, leaving 13 bases between them. The length of the CDR3 is 15 residues. The CDR3 sequence is CASSLEPGRSNEQFF. CDR3 DNA sequence: TGCGCCAGCAGCTTGGAGCCGGGTCGGAGCAATGAGCAGTTCTTC.

The table lists this clonotype with a few counts. The chain is built from TRBV7-2 and TRBJ2-3; 12 bases line up with TRBD2. This CDR3 has 15 residues. V lost 4 bases, J lost 4 bases, and 3 bases stayed unmatched. Germline-derived CDR1 and CDR2 are SGHTA and FQGNSA. Here the CDR3 DNA reads TGTGCCAGCAGCTGGACTAGCGGGATAGCAGATACGCAGTATTTT. Its translation is CASSWTSGIADTQYF.

This clonotype came up many times. CDR3 sequence: CASSRTNEQFF. CDR3 nucleotides: TGTGCCAGCAGCCGGACCAATGAGCAGTTCTTC. The rearrangement joins TRBV6-2 or TRBV6-3 to TRBJ2-1; D call uncertain. V was pared by 6 bases and J by 6 bases, with 6 bases between. CDR1 is MNHEY and CDR2 is SVGEGT in the germline V gene. There are 11 residues in the CDR3.

V is TRBV3-1 and J is TRBJ2-7; no clear D gene. Germline V gene data show CDR1 as LGHDT and CDR2 as YNNKEL (reference sequence). The V end was cut by 1 base, the J end by 2 bases, with 12 bases between. The CDR3 runs to 15 residues. CDR3: CASSQGEGGAYEQYF. The CDR3 DNA follows: TGTGCCAGCAGCCAAGGAGAAGGTGGGGCCTACGAGCAGTACTTC.

V is TRBV15 and J is TRBJ2-7, with 8 positions matching TRBD2. Losses at the gene ends were 5 bases for V and 3 bases for J; bases not matched to a gene: 12. CDR3 size: 16 residues. CDR1 and CDR2 (germline): LNHNV, YYDKDF (reference sequence). The CDR3 nucleotides read TGTGCCACCAGCCCGCTGACTAGCGCGACACTCTACGAGCAGTACTTC. This codes for CATSPLTSATLYEQYF.

The chain combines TRBV5-1 with TRBJ1-4; D gene ambiguous. Trimming removed 0 bases at V and 6 bases at J, with 6 bases between. Germline V gives CDR1 SGHRS, CDR2 YFSETQ. CDR3 length equals 13 residues. In DNA, the CDR3 is TGCGCCAGCAGCTTGGTTTTGGATGAAAAACTGTTTTTT. This translates into CASSLVLDEKLFF.

V is TRBV7-8 and J is TRBJ2-7; tentatively, D is TRBD2 (6 bases). Germline lookup yields CDR1 SGHVS and CDR2 FQNEAQ. The V end was cut by 5 bases, the J end by 4 bases, with 15 bases between. The CDR3 is 14 amino acids. This chain's CDR3 is CASSPQRRAYEQYF. The CDR3 DNA reads TGTGCCAGCAGCCCGCAGCGGAGGGCATACGAGCAGTACTTC.

This clonotype was counted only a few times. The genes are TRBV3-1 and TRBJ2-3; D uncertain. This CDR3 is 15 amino acids long. V lost 1 base to trimming and J lost 2 bases, with 10 bases between them. CDR1 LGHDT and CDR2 YNNKEL come from the germline V gene (reference sequence). In nucleotides, the CDR3 is TGTGCCAGCAGCCAAGCCGGATTCAACACAGATACGCAGTATTTT. It specifies CASSQAGFNTDTQYF.

This clonotype was detected a few times. The V and J genes are TRBV10-3 and TRBJ1-2, with D uncertain. The CDR3 contains 13 residues. V gave up 6 bases and J gave up 2 bases, with 10 bases separating them. Germline V gene lookup returns CDR1 ENHRY and CDR2 SYGVKD. CDR3 region: CAISETRNYGYTF. The CDR3 DNA sequence: TGTGCCATCAGCGAGACAAGAAACTATGGCTACACCTTC.

This CDR3 reads CSAKSLLSSYEQYF. As DNA, the CDR3 is TGCAGTGCAAAATCACTCCTCAGCTCCTACGAGCAGTACTTC. The chain uses TRBV20-1 and TRBJ2-7; D not certain. The CDR3 is 14 residues long. Germline loops: CDR1 DFQATT, CDR2 SNEGSKA (reference sequence). V was trimmed by 6 bases and J by 0 bases, leaving 15 bases between them.

In this sample, this clonotype turned up a few times. V gene TRBV6-1 combines with J gene TRBJ1-4; D perhaps matches TRBD1 (5 bases). V lost 4 bases to trimming and J lost 0 bases, with 12 bases between them. The CDR3 length is 16 residues. Germline-derived CDR1 and CDR2 are MNHNS and SASEGT. The CDR3 sequence is CASSVGTNPTNEKLFF. The CDR3 DNA is TGTGCCAGCAGTGTAGGGACGAACCCAACTAATGAAAAACTGTTTTTT.

Comment on this clonotype: Sequence at one end of the junction differs from germline and may be a read error. J is TRBJ2-3 and V is TRBV7-6; D assignment may be TRBD1 or TRBD2 (5 bases each). CDR1 SGHVS and CDR2 FNYEAQ come from the germline V gene. This CDR3 spans 19 amino acids. Here the CDR3 DNA reads TGTGACAGCAGCTCCCCACTCCTCGGGACGGGATTCGCGACAGATACGCATTATTTT. It is translated as CDSSSPLLGTGFATDTHYF. Together with reference TRBV7-6 and TRBJ2-3, the CDR3 gives the full variable domain: GAGVSQSPRYKVTKRGQDVALRCDPISGHVSLYWYRQALGQGPEFLTYFNYEAQQDKSGLPNDRFSAERPEGSISTLTIQRTEQRDSAMYRCDSSSPLLGTGFATDTHYFGPGTRLTVL.

This clonotype was seen more than once but under ten times. The chain carries TRBV5-5 and TRBJ1-1; D gene uncertain. The germline V gene has CDR1 SGHKS and CDR2 YYEKEE (reference sequence). The length of the CDR3 is 14 residues. The V end lost 5 bases, the J end lost 1 base, and 12 bases lay between the germline ends. The DNA for the CDR3 is TGTGCCAGCAGTGCCCGGATGCGGAACACTGAAGCTTTCTTT. Residues: CASSARMRNTEAFF.

Only a few counts were recorded for this clonotype. V usage is TRBV28 and J usage is TRBJ2-5; perhaps TRBD2 as D (6 bases). V lost 6 bases to trimming and J lost 4 bases, with 21 bases between them. CDR3 length equals 16 residues. In germline, CDR1 is MDHEN, CDR2 SYDVKM. As DNA, the CDR3 is TGTGCCAGCAGGCATAGCGGAGGGGCTGGGAGAGAGACCCAGTACTTC. It encodes CASRHSGGAGRETQYF.

This clonotype was counted a few times. CDR3 sequence (DNA): TGTGCCAGCACGGGGACTATGGCAATTCACGAGCAGTACTTC. Its protein is CASTGTMAIHEQYF. V usage is TRBV6-2 or TRBV6-3 and J usage is TRBJ2-7; 7 positions match TRBD2. The CDR3 length is 14 residues. After removal of 7 bases from V and 5 bases from J, the junction contained 11 bases not matched to a gene. Germline V lookup: CDR1 MNHEY, CDR2 SVGEGT.

This clonotype was observed a few times. The gene calls are TRBV27 and TRBJ2-2; D is possibly TRBD2 (6 bases). Germline assignment: CDR1 MNHEY and CDR2 SMNVEV (reference sequence). The CDR3 loop spans 14 amino acids. Trimming stripped 3 bases from V and 7 bases from J, with 12 bases between. In DNA, the CDR3 is TGTGCCAGCAGTTTTATAGCGGACGGCGGGGAGCTGTTTTTT. It codes for CASSFIADGGELFF.

A few counts support this clonotype. In nucleotides, the CDR3 is TGTGCCAGCAGCTCTCTCATAGCGGGAGCAAATACGCAGTATTTT. It translates to CASSSLIAGANTQYF. V is TRBV5-6 and J is TRBJ2-3; TRBD2 aligns across 9 bases. The CDR3 consists of 15 residues. The V gene's germline CDR1 is SGHDT and CDR2 YYEEEE. V gave up 3 bases and J gave up 7 bases; unmatched junction bases: 9.

The J gene is TRBJ2-7, the V gene TRBV7-9; 9 nucleotides agree with TRBD2. The CDR3 covers 14 residues. The germline V gene has CDR1 SEHNR and CDR2 FQNEAQ (reference sequence). J gave up 5 bases and V 3 bases, and 5 bases lay outside the gene matches. CDR3 sequence reads: CASSFSGSPNEQYF. Written as DNA, the CDR3 is TGTGCCAGCAGCTTTAGCGGGAGCCCCAACGAGCAGTACTTC.

This clonotype was counted a few times. The chain is built from TRBV5-1 and TRBJ2-2; 9 bases fit TRBD1. The V gene end was trimmed by 4 bases and the J gene end by 4 bases; junction bases not matched to a gene: 5. Per the germline V gene, CDR1 is SGHRS and CDR2 is YFSETQ. The CDR3 has 15 amino acids. CDR3 amino acids: CASSPGTGRTGELFF. The CDR3 DNA is TGCGCCAGCAGCCCCGGGACAGGGCGCACCGGGGAGCTGTTTTTT.

The chain links TRBV28 to TRBJ2-3; the D call may be TRBD1 or TRBD2 (5 bases each). Germline CDR1 is MDHEN and CDR2 is SYDVKM. The V and J ends lost 5 bases and 4 bases respectively, with 13 bases between them. This CDR3 is built from 14 residues. The CDR3 nucleotides are TGTGCCAGCAGTCTTCCCTTGGGGGCAGATACGCAGTATTTT. This gives the protein CASSLPLGADTQYF.

The chain recombines TRBV5-1 with TRBJ2-7; D might be TRBD1 or TRBD2, each matching 5 bases. The CDR3 contains 13 residues. Germline V gene sequence: CDR1 SGHRS, CDR2 YFSETQ. V was cut by 5 bases and J by 3 bases, with 12 bases left in between. The CDR3 spells CASRRGRDYEQYF. The CDR3, as DNA: TGCGCCAGCAGAAGGGGCCGGGACTACGAGCAGTACTTC. The full variable domain, rest sourced from reference TRBV5-1 and TRBJ2-7, is KAGVTQTPRYLIKTRGQQVTLSCSPISGHRSVSWYQQTPGQGLQFLFEYFSETQRNKGNFPGRFSGRQFSNSRSEMNVSTLELGDSALYLCASRRGRDYEQYFGPGTRLTVT.

This clonotype was seen a few times. The J gene is TRBJ2-6, the V gene TRBV7-9; D is unclear. The V and J ends lost 10 bases and 2 bases respectively, with 9 bases between them. Germline CDR1 SEHNR, CDR2 FQNEAQ (reference sequence). The CDR3 is made up of 13 amino acids. In DNA, the CDR3 is TGTGCCATTTCTGCGCCTGGGGCCAACGTCCTGACTTTC. It encodes CAISAPGANVLTF.

This chain links TRBV5-1 with TRBJ2-3; D may correspond to TRBD1 or TRBD2 (6 bases each). The germline V and J ends were trimmed by 4 bases and 5 bases, with 14 bases remaining between them. This CDR3 comprises 14 residues. Germline V gives CDR1 SGHRS, CDR2 YFSETQ. This chain's CDR3 is CASSLWGAGDTQYF. CDR3 coding DNA: TGCGCCAGCAGCCTGTGGGGGGCCGGAGATACGCAGTATTTT. Together with reference TRBV5-1 and TRBJ2-3, the CDR3 gives the full variable domain: KAGVTQTPRYLIKTRGQQVTLSCSPISGHRSVSWYQQTPGQGLQFLFEYFSETQRNKGNFPGRFSGRQFSNSRSEMNVSTLELGDSALYLCASSLWGAGDTQYFGPGTRLTVL.

Regarding this clonotype: Since a much larger clone is just one base distant, this may be a read error. The chain joins TRBV7-2 to TRBJ2-1; TRBD2 is a possible D gene (6 bases). CDR3 length: 11 residues. CDR1 is SGHTA and CDR2 is FQGNSA in the germline V gene. With 5 bases removed from V and 11 bases from J, the gap between germline ends came to 10 bases. CDR3 sequence reads: CTSSQGLKQFF. The CDR3 nucleotides are TGTACCAGCAGCCAAGGACTAAAGCAGTTCTTC. The full variable domain, in which reference TRBV7-2 and TRBJ2-1 provide the parts outside the CDR3, is GAGVSQSPSNKVTEKGKDVELRCDPISGHTALYWYRQSLGQGLEFLIYFQGNSAPDKSGLPSDRFSAERTGGSVSTLTIQRTQQEDSAVYLCTSSQGLKQFFGPGTRLTVL.

This clonotype turned up a few times. V and J are TRBV7-9 and TRBJ2-3; TRBD1 agrees at 8 bases. CDR3 size: 15 residues. Per germline, CDR1 SEHNR and CDR2 FQNEAQ (reference sequence). Germline trimming cut 1 base from V and 5 bases from J; bases unmatched to any gene: 5. The CDR3 nucleotides are TGTGCCAGCAGCTTAGTTGCCGGACAGGGAGATACGCAGTATTTT. Encoded protein: CASSLVAGQGDTQYF.

A few counts support this clonotype. The gene calls are TRBV7-9 and TRBJ2-2; 7 bases match TRBD2. CDR1 SEHNR and CDR2 FQNEAQ come from the germline V gene (reference sequence). The trim removed 6 bases at V and 3 bases at J, leaving 13 bases unmatched. The CDR3 is 17 amino acids. The CDR3 region is CASSSGGAGVYTGELFF. CDR3 sequence (DNA): TGTGCCAGCAGTTCCGGCGGGGCGGGAGTGTACACCGGGGAGCTGTTTTTT.

This rearrangement joins TRBV9 to TRBJ2-2, with D maybe TRBD1 (6 bases). Germline assignment: CDR1 SGDLS and CDR2 YYNGEE. V dropped 3 bases and J dropped 5 bases, with 11 bases sitting between them. The CDR3 contains 14 residues. CDR3 amino acids: CASSAGQLTGELFF. CDR3 nucleotide sequence: TGTGCCAGCAGCGCGGGACAATTAACCGGGGAGCTGTTTTTT.

This rearrangement joins TRBV2 to TRBJ1-2; unclear D gene. The germline V gene has CDR1 SNHLY and CDR2 FYNNEI. The CDR3 spans 13 residues. V lost 1 base and J lost 8, with 11 bases in between. The CDR3 nucleotides read TGTGCCAGCAGTGAAGGGGATGTAGGGGGCTACACCTTC. It yields the protein CASSEGDVGGYTF.